A single sample is the source of the 5 T cell receptor beta chains below, sequenced in a study of blood T cell repertoires in COVID-19. Only in-frame clones appear in the TCRdb table, and some are missing; sequencing was by immunoSEQ multiplex PCR. In the table there are over 90,000 clones, about 89% of which are singletons. The material sequenced was peripheral blood. These receptor sequences come from a woman aged 55 to 70 with acute or convalescent COVID-19.

V and J are TRBV9 and TRBJ1-2; 8 nucleotides align to TRBD1. Per germline, CDR1 SGDLS and CDR2 YYNGEE. The CDR3 extends over 17 amino acids. V lost 3 bases, J lost 3 bases, and 13 bases stayed unmatched. CDR3 sequence reads: CASSAGRRTGRDYGYTF. As DNA, the CDR3 is TGTGCCAGCAGCGCCGGTAGGAGGACAGGGAGAGACTATGGCTACACCTTC.

The V call is TRBV6-1, the J call TRBJ2-2, with 13 bases lining up with TRBD2. Germline V gives CDR1 MNHNS, CDR2 SASEGT. V lost 4 bases, J lost 5 bases, and 4 bases stayed unmatched. CDR3 length: 16 amino acids. CDR3 nucleotide sequence: TGTGCCAGCAGTGGACTAGCGGGAGGTGGGACCGGGGAGCTGTTTTTT. Translated, it gives CASSGLAGGGTGELFF.

The chain has TRBV7-9 and TRBJ1-2, with TRBD1 identical over 7 bases. The germline V gene has CDR1 SEHNR and CDR2 FQNEAQ (reference sequence). The ends lost 4 bases at V and 7 bases at J; junction bases unmatched: 6. CDR3 length: 13 amino acids. As DNA, the CDR3 is TGTGCCAGCAGCTATACAGGGGTCGGTGGCTACACCTTC. Its protein product is CASSYTGVGGYTF.

V usage is TRBV5-1 and J usage is TRBJ2-5; weak D call: TRBD1 (6 bases). The CDR3 spans 13 residues. Between the trimmed V and J ends, which lost 7 bases and 1 base, there was a span of 11 bases. Germline V gives CDR1 SGHRS, CDR2 YFSETQ. The CDR3 sequence: CASYRDTQETQYF. For the CDR3, the DNA is TGCGCCAGCTACCGGGACACCCAAGAGACCCAGTACTTC. The full variable domain, its missing parts supplied by reference TRBV5-1 and TRBJ2-5, is KAGVTQTPRYLIKTRGQQVTLSCSPISGHRSVSWYQQTPGQGLQFLFEYFSETQRNKGNFPGRFSGRQFSNSRSEMNVSTLELGDSALYLCASYRDTQETQYFGPGTRLLVL.

V usage is TRBV10-3 and J usage is TRBJ2-1; 16 bases line up with TRBD2. Germline-derived CDR1 and CDR2 are ENHRY and SYGVKD. This CDR3 is 15 amino acids long. Trimming cost V 6 bases and J 6 bases; bases outside gene matches: 2. CDR3 loop: CAISGTSGRGNEQFF. The CDR3 DNA follows: TGTGCCATCAGCGGGACTAGCGGGAGGGGCAATGAGCAGTTCTTC.